Presented here are 29 T cell receptor beta chains from one specimen sequenced in a study of Ad26.COV2.S vaccination and SARS-CoV-2 variants. TCRdb's table, derived via immunoSEQ multiplex PCR, lists solely in-frame clones and lacks some. The table records fewer than 400,000 clones, 90% of them present only once. Sample treatment: around 19 received Ad26.COV2.S at low or high dose, single or two shots; a few received placebo; per-sample allocation not given. Specimens were obtained on day 63 following the first vaccine or placebo injection. The source material was peripheral blood, sampled in a trial of Ad26.COV2.S vaccine versus placebo. These receptors were obtained from a person between 18 and 59 years old who received the Ad26.COV2.S COVID-19 vaccine or a placebo.

The J gene is TRBJ2-3, the V gene TRBV4-1, with D perhaps given as TRBD1 or TRBD2 (6 bases each). Germline V gene lookup returns CDR1 MGHRA and CDR2 YSYEKL. The CDR3 extends over 17 amino acids. The V gene lost 2 bases and the J gene lost 1 base, with 16 bases spanning the gap. DNA of the CDR3: TGCGCCAGCAGCCAAACCTACGGGGGCCGGGGCACAGATACGCAGTATTTT. Translated: CASSQTYGGRGTDTQYF.

This rearrangement joins TRBV6-1 to TRBJ2-6, with 9 bases aligning to TRBD2. With 2 bases clipped from V and 0 bases from J, the junction kept 5 bases outside the gene matches. Germline V lookup: CDR1 MNHNS, CDR2 SASEGT. The CDR3 length is 18 residues. The CDR3 loop reads CASSELAGFISGANVLTF. CDR3 bases: TGTGCCAGCAGTGAACTAGCGGGATTTATCTCTGGGGCCAACGTCCTGACTTTC.

This sequence joins TRBV5-6 and TRBJ1-2; D may be TRBD1 (5 bases). Trimming took 4 bases from V and 4 from J, leaving 20 bases between them. The CDR3 is 16 residues long. CDR1 and CDR2 from the germline V gene are SGHDT and YYEEEE. The DNA of the CDR3 is TGTGCCAGCAGCAAGGTGCGGGACCCTCTACCCTATGGCTACACCTTC. It is translated as CASSKVRDPLPYGYTF. Supplemented by reference TRBV5-6 and TRBJ1-2, the full variable domain reads DAGVTQSPTHLIKTRGQQVTLRCSPKSGHDTVSWYQQALGQGPQFIFQYYEEEERQRGNFPDRFSGHQFPNYSSELNVNALLLGDSALYLCASSKVRDPLPYGYTFGSGTRLTVV.

V is TRBV11-3 and J is TRBJ2-1, with a weak D call TRBD1 (5 bases). This CDR3 has 13 amino acids. V shed 0 bases and J shed 10 bases, with 10 bases lying between them. CDR1 is SGHNT, CDR2 YENEEA, per germline. The CDR3 is CASSLEGAQEQFF. The CDR3 coding sequence is TGTGCCAGCAGCTTAGAAGGGGCCCAGGAGCAGTTCTTC.

The chain links TRBV6-2 or TRBV6-3 to TRBJ1-5; 9 bases are a match to TRBD1. The J segment lost 7 bases and the V segment lost 6 bases, leaving 4 bases of the junction unmatched. The CDR3 contains 13 residues. From germline, CDR1 is MNHEY and CDR2 SVGEGT. Here the CDR3 DNA reads TGTGCCAGCAGCCAGGACAGGGGACAGCCCCAGCATTTT. Residues: CASSQDRGQPQHF.

This chain joins TRBV11-2 and TRBJ2-7; no reliable D call. From germline, CDR1 is SGHAT and CDR2 FQNNGV. The CDR3 consists of 15 residues. V dropped 5 bases and J dropped 1 base, with 15 bases sitting between them. The DNA for the CDR3 is TGTGCCAGCAGCCGCCGCCAGGTTGAGTCCTACGAGCAGTACTTC. Translation: CASSRRQVESYEQYF.

The rearrangement links TRBV5-1 to TRBJ2-2, with 9 bases matching TRBD2. The V gene's germline CDR1 is SGHRS and CDR2 YFSETQ. The CDR3 sequence is 15 residues long. The ends lost 2 bases at V and 7 bases at J; junction bases unmatched: 6. The CDR3 DNA is TGCGCCAGCAGCTTTGTTAGCGGGAGACTCGGGGAGCTGTTTTTT. Its protein is CASSFVSGRLGELFF.

The chain uses TRBV18 and TRBJ1-1; D is unclear. V was shortened by 6 bases and J by 1 base, with 12 bases between the two germline ends. The CDR3 runs to 14 residues. Germline loops: CDR1 KGHSH, CDR2 LQKENI. CDR3 loop: CASSVMEGNTEAFF. The CDR3 DNA is TGTGCCAGCTCGGTCATGGAGGGGAACACTGAAGCTTTCTTT.

This CDR3 reads CASSLTQGQGGTGELFF. Here the CDR3 DNA reads TGCGCCAGCAGCCTCACACAGGGGCAGGGAGGGACCGGGGAGCTGTTTTTT. The gene calls are TRBV5-1 and TRBJ2-2; either TRBD1 or TRBD2 may fit D (7 bases each). Germline loops: CDR1 SGHRS, CDR2 YFSETQ. The CDR3 has 17 residues. V lost 4 bases and J lost 5, with 21 bases in between.

The chain uses TRBV9 and TRBJ2-1; the D is unclear. V gave up 0 bases and J gave up 1 base, with 8 bases separating them. Germline assignment: CDR1 SGDLS and CDR2 YYNGEE. The CDR3 consists of 15 residues. The CDR3 here is CASSVDGQSYNEQFF. The CDR3 DNA is TGTGCCAGCAGCGTAGACGGCCAATCCTACAATGAGCAGTTCTTC.

This chain links TRBV7-2 with TRBJ2-5; TRBD1 matches at 9 bases. CDR1 SGHTA and CDR2 FQGNSA come from the germline V gene. The CDR3 is 17 residues long. The ends lost 1 base at V and 3 bases at J; junction bases unmatched: 9. CDR3 region: CASSLVGLDRGKETQYF. In DNA, the CDR3 is TGTGCCAGCAGCTTAGTGGGCCTGGACAGGGGTAAAGAGACCCAGTACTTC.

The J gene is TRBJ2-2, the V gene TRBV2, with 7 positions matching TRBD1. Germline loops: CDR1 SNHLY, CDR2 FYNNEI. There are 16 residues in the CDR3. V dropped 4 bases and J dropped 3; count of bases not matched to a gene: 8. The CDR3 loop is CASSAPGQAYTGELFF. The CDR3 DNA reads as TGTGCCAGCAGTGCTCCTGGACAGGCATACACCGGGGAGCTGTTTTTT.

The rearrangement links TRBV7-2 to TRBJ2-5; possibly TRBD1 or TRBD2 for D (6 bases each). This CDR3 spans 15 amino acids. Germline-derived CDR1 and CDR2 are SGHTA and FQGNSA. The germline V and J ends were trimmed by 6 bases and 4 bases, with 18 bases remaining between them. CDR3 region: CASRQGPRGGETQYF. Written as DNA, the CDR3 is TGTGCCAGCAGACAGGGCCCTAGGGGAGGAGAGACCCAGTACTTC.

The gene calls are TRBV4-3 and TRBJ2-3; 11 bases align to TRBD2. Germline CDR1 is LGHNA and CDR2 is YSLEER. The length of the CDR3 is 16 residues. V lost 5 bases, J lost 2 bases, and 6 bases stayed unmatched. The CDR3 sequence is CASSEGTSGLTDTQYF. CDR3 DNA: TGCGCCAGCAGCGAAGGGACTAGCGGTCTCACAGATACGCAGTATTTT.

This clone was seen only a few times. V and J are TRBV12-3 or TRBV12-4 and TRBJ2-7; D is possibly TRBD1 (5 bases). V was trimmed by 3 bases and J by 3 bases, leaving 6 bases between them. This CDR3 is 12 amino acids long. CDR3 loop: CASSFQGYEQYV. The CDR3 coding sequence is TGTGCCAGCAGTTTCCAGGGCTACGAGCAGTACGTC.

The V and J genes are TRBV30 and TRBJ2-5, with D possibly being TRBD2 (6 bases). The germline CDR1 and CDR2 sequences are GTSNPN and SVGIG (reference sequence). V was cut by 7 bases and J by 5 bases, with 17 bases left in between. The CDR3 runs to 13 residues. CDR3 loop: CASTLEGPETQYF. The CDR3, as DNA: TGTGCCTCCACCTTGGAGGGGCCGGAGACCCAGTACTTC. Supplemented by reference TRBV30 and TRBJ2-5, the full variable domain reads SQTIHQWPATLVQPVGSPLSLECTVEGTSNPNLYWYRQAAGRGLQLLFYSVGIGQISSEVPQNLSASRPQDRQFILSSKKLLLSDSGFYLCASTLEGPETQYFGPGTRLLVL.

This clone was counted only a few times. The chain uses TRBV5-8 and TRBJ1-6; the D gene is possibly TRBD1 (6 bases). V lost 2 bases, J lost 14 bases, and 20 bases lay in between. The CDR3 sequence is 15 residues long. Germline V gene sequence: CDR1 SGHTS, CDR2 YDEGEE. This chain's CDR3 is CASSFRDKGFQALHF. The CDR3 bases are TGTGCCAGCAGCTTCCGGGACAAGGGGTTTCAGGCCCTCCACTTT.

The CDR3 DNA sequence: TGTGCCAGCACTTACGGGGGGGGCAATGAGCAGTTCTTC. Encoded protein: CASTYGGGNEQFF. The J gene is TRBJ2-1, the V gene TRBV7-9; 8 nucleotides align to TRBD2. J was trimmed by 6 bases and V by 7 bases; bases with no gene match: 5. CDR1 is SEHNR, CDR2 FQNEAQ, per germline (reference sequence). There are 13 residues in the CDR3.

The chain employs TRBV7-8 and TRBJ2-7, with D tentatively TRBD2 (6 bases). The CDR3 sequence is 18 residues long. Trimming removed 1 base at V and 4 bases at J, with 23 bases between. Germline CDR1 is SGHVS and CDR2 is FQNEAQ. Here the CDR3 reads CASSLGVLAGPVLYEQYV. The CDR3 DNA sequence: TGTGCCAGCAGCTTAGGGGTTTTGGCGGGACCCGTACTGTACGAGCAGTACGTC.

The chain combines TRBV19 with TRBJ2-3; 8 bases are shared with TRBD2. V was pared by 3 bases and J by 3 bases, with 2 bases of the junction left unmatched. Germline CDR1 LNHDA, CDR2 SQIVND (reference sequence). This CDR3 comprises 14 residues. The CDR3 here is CASSIQRGTDTQYF. As DNA, the CDR3 is TGTGCCAGTAGTATTCAGCGGGGGACAGATACGCAGTATTTT.

This chain connects TRBV6-5 to TRBJ2-7, with a possible D match to TRBD1 (6 bases). Trimming removed 6 bases at V and 4 bases at J, with 10 bases between. The CDR3 has 12 amino acids. Germline CDR1 MNHEY, CDR2 SVGAGI. CDR3 DNA: TGTGCCAGCAGGTTGGGGGCTTACGAGCAGTACGTC. Residues: CASRLGAYEQYV.

V and J are TRBV27 and TRBJ2-5; D ambiguous. Deletions cut 10 bases from V and 1 base from J, with 16 bases between. This CDR3 has 14 residues. Germline CDR1 and CDR2: MNHEY and SMNVEV (reference sequence). This CDR3 reads CATKAALVQETQYF. The CDR3 DNA sequence: TGTGCCACTAAGGCGGCTTTGGTCCAAGAGACCCAGTACTTC.

The chain couples TRBV6-5 to TRBJ1-1; TRBD1 matches 7 bases. With V trimmed by 7 bases and J by 1 base, 6 bases remained unmatched. Germline loops: CDR1 MNHEY, CDR2 SVGAGI. The CDR3 has 14 residues. The DNA of the CDR3 is TGTGCCAGCATCCGGGGGGACAGGAACACTGAAGCTTTCTTT. Translation: CASIRGDRNTEAFF.

The chain carries TRBV27 and TRBJ1-1; 7 bases line up with TRBD1. J gave up 3 bases and V 4 bases, and 11 bases lay outside the gene matches. This CDR3 is built from 16 residues. The germline V gene encodes CDR1 MNHEY and CDR2 SMNVEV (reference sequence). CDR3 region: CASSSPPGRGDTEAFF. CDR3 bases: TGTGCCAGCAGTTCCCCCCCCGGCAGGGGGGACACTGAAGCTTTCTTT.

The chain combines TRBV11-3 with TRBJ2-5; 10 bases fit TRBD2. Germline-derived CDR1 and CDR2 are SGHNT and YENEEA. Trimming at V came to 5 bases and at J to 2 bases, leaving 14 bases not matched to a gene. The CDR3 has 18 residues. CDR3 in amino acids: CASSPGNRASGGQETQYF. The CDR3 DNA follows: TGTGCCAGCAGCCCCGGAAATAGGGCTAGCGGGGGACAAGAGACCCAGTACTTC.

The chain joins TRBV13 to TRBJ2-7; 11 positions agree with TRBD2. The CDR3 is 17 amino acids. Germline-derived CDR1 and CDR2 are PRHDT and FYEKMQ (reference sequence). With 0 bases clipped from V and 1 base from J, the junction kept 5 bases outside the gene matches. CDR3 protein: CASSLGRGLAASYEQYF. DNA of the CDR3: TGTGCCAGCAGCTTAGGGCGGGGACTAGCGGCGTCCTACGAGCAGTACTTC.

The chain is built from TRBV28 and TRBJ2-1, with D perhaps matching TRBD2 (5 bases). V was shortened by 3 bases and J by 0 bases, with 9 bases between the two germline ends. Germline CDR1 MDHEN, CDR2 SYDVKM. CDR3 length: 15 residues. CDR3 sequence: CASSFRGPSYNEQFF. The CDR3 DNA reads TGTGCCAGCAGTTTCAGAGGGCCCTCCTACAATGAGCAGTTCTTC. The complete variable domain, with remaining parts taken from reference TRBV28 and TRBJ2-1, reads DVKVTQSSRYLVKRTGEKVFLECVQDMDHENMFWYRQDPGLGLRLIYFSYDVKMKEKGDIPEGYSVSREKKERFSLILESASTNQTSMYLCASSFRGPSYNEQFFGPGTRLTVL.

This clone was seen once. CDR3 in amino acids: CASSSGLAGAAETQYF. CDR3 DNA: TGTGCCAGCAGCTCGGGACTAGCGGGGGCCGCTGAGACCCAGTACTTC. The chain joins TRBV7-9 to TRBJ2-5; 14 nucleotides agree with TRBD2. There are 16 residues in the CDR3. CDR1 is SEHNR, CDR2 FQNEAQ, per germline (reference sequence). J gave up 5 bases and V 4 bases, and 6 bases lay outside the gene matches.

The chain joins TRBV10-3 to TRBJ2-1; 7 nucleotides match TRBD2. V shed 0 bases and J 9 bases; nucleotides not matched to a gene: 11. CDR1 and CDR2 from the germline V gene are ENHRY and SYGVKD. The CDR3 is made up of 16 amino acids. In nucleotides, the CDR3 is TGTGCCATCAGTGAGTCTCGGGGAGGGCCTGACGGTGAGCAGTTCTTC. Translation gives CAISESRGGPDGEQFF.